This record looks at one T cell receptor (beta chain) sequence and its context. The data derive from a study of blood T cell repertoires in COVID-19. Here immunoSEQ multiplex PCR was the method, and the copy in TCRdb shows in-frame clones only, minus some. The table lists more than 85,000 clones, around 85% of them singletons, with about 38% in the top ten. Trimming cost V 3 bases and J 5 bases, with 21 bases left between them. This CDR3 is built from 16 residues. CDR1 is SGHDT, CDR2 YYEEEE, per germline. The chain is built from TRBV5-6 and TRBJ2-7; possible D gene TRBD2, 5 bases. This receptor was identified in an elderly man with acute or convalescent COVID-19. The sample was peripheral blood. The CDR3 nucleotides are TGTGCCAGCAGCTCGATACGTGGGTCGGGAAGGGACGAGCAGTACTTC. It encodes CASSSIRGSGRDEQYF.